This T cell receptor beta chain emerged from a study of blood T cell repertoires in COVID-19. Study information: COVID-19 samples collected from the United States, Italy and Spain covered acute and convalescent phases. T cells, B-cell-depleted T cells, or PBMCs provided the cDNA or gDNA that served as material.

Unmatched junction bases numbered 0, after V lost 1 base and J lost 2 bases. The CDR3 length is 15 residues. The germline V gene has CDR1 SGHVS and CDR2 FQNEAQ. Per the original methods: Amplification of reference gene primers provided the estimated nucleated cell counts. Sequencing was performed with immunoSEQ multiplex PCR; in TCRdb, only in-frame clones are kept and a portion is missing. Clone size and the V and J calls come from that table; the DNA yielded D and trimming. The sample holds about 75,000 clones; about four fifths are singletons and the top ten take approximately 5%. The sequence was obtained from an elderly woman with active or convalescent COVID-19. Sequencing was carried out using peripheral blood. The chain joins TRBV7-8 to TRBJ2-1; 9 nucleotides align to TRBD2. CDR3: CASSLGGGAYNEQFF. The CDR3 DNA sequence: TGTGCCAGCAGCTTAGGCGGGGGGGCCTACAATGAGCAGTTCTTC.